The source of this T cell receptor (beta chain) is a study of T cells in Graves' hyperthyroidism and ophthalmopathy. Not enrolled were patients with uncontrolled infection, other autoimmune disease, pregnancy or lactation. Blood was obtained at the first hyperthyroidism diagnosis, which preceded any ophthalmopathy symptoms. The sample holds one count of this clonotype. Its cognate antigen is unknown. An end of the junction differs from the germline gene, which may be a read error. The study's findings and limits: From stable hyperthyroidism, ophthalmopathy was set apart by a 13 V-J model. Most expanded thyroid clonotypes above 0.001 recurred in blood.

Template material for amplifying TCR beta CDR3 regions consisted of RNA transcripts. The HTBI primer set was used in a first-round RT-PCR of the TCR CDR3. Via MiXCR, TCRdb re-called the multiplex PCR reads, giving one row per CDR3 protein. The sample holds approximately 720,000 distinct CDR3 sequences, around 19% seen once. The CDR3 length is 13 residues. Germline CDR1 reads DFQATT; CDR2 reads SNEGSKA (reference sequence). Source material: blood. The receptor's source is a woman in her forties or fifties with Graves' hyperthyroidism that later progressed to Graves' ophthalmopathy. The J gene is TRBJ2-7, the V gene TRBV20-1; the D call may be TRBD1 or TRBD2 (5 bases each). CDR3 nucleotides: TGCAGTGCTTCCTCAGGGACCTCCTGCGAGCAGTACTTC. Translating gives CSASSGTSCEQYF.